This paragraph reports one T cell receptor (beta chain). The repertoire was sequenced with immunoSEQ multiplex PCR; TCRdb's copy has only in-frame clones and lacks some. The repertoire holds hundreds of thousands of clones, with around 89% as singletons. Per the germline V gene, CDR1 is LNHDA and CDR2 is SQIVND (reference sequence). Trimming removed 0 bases from V and 3 bases from J; junction bases left unmatched: 14. This CDR3 comprises 19 residues. This sample is part of a study of shared T cell receptors in the human thymus. The same data also contributed to another study, on human thymus T cells. Per that study: Resections from corrective heart surgery supplied the thymus tissue. Apparent bias marked the V and J gene usage of thymic and blood repertoires.

Source material: thymocytes. The receptor comes from a boy in the first two years of life with a congenital heart defect. The genes are TRBV19 and TRBJ1-3, with TRBD1 matching over 7 bases. CDR3 loop: CASSIEDRVSSTYGNTIYF. As DNA, the CDR3 is TGTGCCAGTAGTATAGAAGACAGGGTGTCTTCCACCTATGGAAACACCATATATTTT.